This record concerns one TCR beta chain sequence. Method: immunoSEQ multiplex PCR; TCRdb's copy keeps in-frame clones and lacks some. The profile shows approximately 130,000 clones, over 70% of them singletons. The sample belongs to a study of blood T cell repertoires in COVID-19. V was clipped by 8 bases and J by 6 bases; unmatched bases: 9. Germline values: CDR1 MNHNY, CDR2 SVGAGI (reference sequence). The CDR3 extends over 14 amino acids. The sequenced sample consisted of peripheral blood. This TCR derives from an elderly man with acute or convalescent COVID-19. This chain connects TRBV6-6 to TRBJ2-3, with TRBD1 matching over 9 bases. This chain's CDR3 is CASRDRGRGDTQYF. DNA of the CDR3: TGTGCCAGCCGAGACAGGGGGAGGGGGGATACGCAGTATTTT.